The following is a TCR beta chain sequence with its context. Its antigen is as yet unknown. PCR amplification relied on 60 Vbeta primers (plus 13 Jbeta primers). Assay used: immunoSEQ multiplex PCR; TCRdb lists only in-frame clones, some missing. This sample has roughly 69,000 clones, with 60% to 85% found just once. The data were taken from a study of cytomegalovirus exposure and HLA in healthy donors. Study results and limitations: Immune exposure was documented only through CMV serostatus.

V lost 0 bases and J 5 bases, leaving 7 bases between the germline ends. Per germline, CDR1 SGHTA and CDR2 FQGNSA. This CDR3 comprises 14 residues. Sequenced sample: PBMCs. The V call is TRBV7-2, the J call TRBJ2-2, with D tentatively TRBD2 (5 bases). The sequence came from a man aged 18 to 30 in good health and CMV-seronegative. The DNA for the CDR3 is TGTGCCAGCAGCTTAGCTTCGGGGACCGGGGAGCTGTTTTTT. This sequence encodes CASSLASGTGELFF.